The rows below give T cell receptor beta chains drawn from one sample of a study of graft-versus-host responses after intestinal transplantation. The repertoire was sequenced with immunoSEQ multiplex PCR; TCRdb's copy has only in-frame clones and lacks some. The sample includes some 27,000 clones, around 94% of them seen just once. The sample here was PBMCs, taken 30 days after intestinal transplant. The receptors were gathered from a human patient who received an intestinal transplant, so some T cells may come from the graft donor. CDR3s include the opening cysteine and the closing phenylalanine or tryptophan. The order of the fields is V gene, J gene, clone size, D gene, CDR3 protein, CDR3 DNA. The D gene is left open where the match is weak. Some rows mark clone size as missing; the rest say once, few, many or name a class of expanded clone.

TRBV6-5	TRBJ1-1	-	-	CASSYGGEAFF	TGTGCCAGCAGTTACGGGGGTGAAGCTTTCTTT
TRBV11-2	TRBJ2-7	-	-	CASSSGSYEQYF	TGTGCCAGCAGCTCAGGGTCCTACGAGCAGTACTTC
TRBV7-6	TRBJ1-1	once	TRBD1	CASSLAAGGTEAFF	TGTGCCAGCAGCTTAGCTGCAGGGGGGACTGAAGCTTTCTTT
TRBV5-4	TRBJ2-1	-	-	CASSLWGQDEQFF	TGTGCCAGCAGCTTGTGGGGTCAGGATGAGCAGTTCTTC
TRBV2	TRBJ2-7	-	-	CASSAEAGAREQYF	TGTGCCAGCAGTGCCGAGGCGGGTGCCAGGGAGCAGTACTTC
TRBV5-5	TRBJ2-1	-	-	CASSLDRSSSYNEQFF	TGTGCCAGCAGCTTGGATCGCTCTTCCTCCTACAATGAGCAGTTCTTC
TRBV5-4	TRBJ2-1	-	TRBD2	CASSDTSGGLSYNEQFF	TGTGCCAGCAGCGATACTAGCGGGGGGCTATCCTACAATGAGCAGTTCTTC
TRBV19	TRBJ2-2	-	-	CASSIRVGTGELFF	TGTGCCAGTAGTATTAGAGTGGGGACCGGGGAGCTGTTTTTT
TRBV7-6	TRBJ2-5	-	TRBD2	CASSFLAGGPETQYF	TGTGCCAGCAGCTTCCTAGCGGGGGGGCCGGAGACCCAGTACTTC
TRBV6-6	TRBJ2-7	-	-	CASSLLGYEQYF	TGTGCCAGCAGTTTGCTAGGCTACGAGCAGTACTTC
TRBV15	TRBJ2-1	-	-	CATRSAYGNEQFF	TGTGCCACCAGATCGGCCTATGGCAATGAGCAGTTCTTC
TRBV19	TRBJ1-4	-	-	CATHSTVFATNEKLFF	TGTGCCACCCACTCGACAGTATTTGCAACTAATGAAAAACTGTTTTTT
TRBV18	TRBJ2-3	-	-	CASSPIVGTDTQYF	TGTGCCAGCTCACCGATAGTAGGAACTGATACGCAGTATTTT
TRBV19	TRBJ2-1	-	-	CASSIADGSYNEQFF	TGTGCCAGTAGTATAGCGGACGGCTCCTACAATGAGCAGTTCTTC
TRBV7-9	TRBJ1-2	-	TRBD1	CASSPATGEEDGYTF	TGTGCCAGCAGCCCAGCGACAGGGGAAGAGGATGGCTACACCTTC
TRBV7-6	TRBJ2-6	-	TRBD1	CASSLRQGVGANVLTF	TGTGCCAGCAGCTTAAGACAGGGGGTTGGGGCCAACGTCCTGACTTTC
TRBV10-3	TRBJ2-5	-	-	CAISEAGEETQYF	TGTGCCATCAGTGAGGCAGGGGAAGAGACCCAGTACTTC
TRBV5-1	TRBJ2-6	-	-	CASSSGDKGAGANVLTF	TGCGCCAGCAGCTCTGGCGATAAGGGAGCGGGGGCCAACGTCCTGACTTTC
TRBV6-5	TRBJ2-2	-	-	CASSYSGGTGELFF	TGTGCCAGCAGTTACTCAGGGGGCACCGGGGAGCTGTTTTTT
TRBV7-2	TRBJ2-3	-	-	CASSPSPGVSTDTQYF	TGTGCCAGCAGCCCTTCCCCGGGGGTGAGCACAGATACGCAGTATTTT
TRBV19	TRBJ2-1	-	-	CASSIASGLYNEQFF	TGTGCCAGTAGTATCGCTTCCGGGCTATACAATGAGCAGTTCTTC
TRBV5-1	TRBJ1-1	-	-	CASSLDRATEAFF	TGCGCCAGCAGCTTGGACAGAGCGACTGAAGCTTTCTTT
TRBV19	TRBJ2-3	-	TRBD1	CASSIRDREVDTQYF	TGTGCCAGTAGTATAAGGGACAGGGAGGTGGATACGCAGTATTTT
TRBV19	TRBJ1-5	-	-	CASSIPLDSYNQPQHF	TGTGCCAGTAGTATTCCCCTCGACAGCTATAATCAGCCCCAGCATTTT
TRBV5-4	TRBJ1-1	-	TRBD1	CAGRRTGEPTEAFF	TGTGCCGGGCGGAGAACAGGGGAGCCCACTGAAGCTTTCTTT
TRBV19	TRBJ2-2	-	TRBD1	CASRPWTGADGELFF	TGTGCCAGTAGGCCTTGGACAGGGGCGGACGGGGAGCTGTTTTTT
TRBV6-1	TRBJ1-5	-	-	CASSDITASQPQHF	TGTGCCAGCAGTGATATCACAGCTTCTCAGCCCCAGCATTTT
TRBV19	TRBJ1-2	-	TRBD1	CASVGQNLNGYTF	TGTGCCAGCGTGGGACAGAATCTGAATGGCTACACCTTC
TRBV4-1	TRBJ1-6	-	-	CASRRGGATLGSPLHF	TGCGCCAGCAGGAGGGGGGGCGCGACCCTTGGTTCACCCCTCCACTTT